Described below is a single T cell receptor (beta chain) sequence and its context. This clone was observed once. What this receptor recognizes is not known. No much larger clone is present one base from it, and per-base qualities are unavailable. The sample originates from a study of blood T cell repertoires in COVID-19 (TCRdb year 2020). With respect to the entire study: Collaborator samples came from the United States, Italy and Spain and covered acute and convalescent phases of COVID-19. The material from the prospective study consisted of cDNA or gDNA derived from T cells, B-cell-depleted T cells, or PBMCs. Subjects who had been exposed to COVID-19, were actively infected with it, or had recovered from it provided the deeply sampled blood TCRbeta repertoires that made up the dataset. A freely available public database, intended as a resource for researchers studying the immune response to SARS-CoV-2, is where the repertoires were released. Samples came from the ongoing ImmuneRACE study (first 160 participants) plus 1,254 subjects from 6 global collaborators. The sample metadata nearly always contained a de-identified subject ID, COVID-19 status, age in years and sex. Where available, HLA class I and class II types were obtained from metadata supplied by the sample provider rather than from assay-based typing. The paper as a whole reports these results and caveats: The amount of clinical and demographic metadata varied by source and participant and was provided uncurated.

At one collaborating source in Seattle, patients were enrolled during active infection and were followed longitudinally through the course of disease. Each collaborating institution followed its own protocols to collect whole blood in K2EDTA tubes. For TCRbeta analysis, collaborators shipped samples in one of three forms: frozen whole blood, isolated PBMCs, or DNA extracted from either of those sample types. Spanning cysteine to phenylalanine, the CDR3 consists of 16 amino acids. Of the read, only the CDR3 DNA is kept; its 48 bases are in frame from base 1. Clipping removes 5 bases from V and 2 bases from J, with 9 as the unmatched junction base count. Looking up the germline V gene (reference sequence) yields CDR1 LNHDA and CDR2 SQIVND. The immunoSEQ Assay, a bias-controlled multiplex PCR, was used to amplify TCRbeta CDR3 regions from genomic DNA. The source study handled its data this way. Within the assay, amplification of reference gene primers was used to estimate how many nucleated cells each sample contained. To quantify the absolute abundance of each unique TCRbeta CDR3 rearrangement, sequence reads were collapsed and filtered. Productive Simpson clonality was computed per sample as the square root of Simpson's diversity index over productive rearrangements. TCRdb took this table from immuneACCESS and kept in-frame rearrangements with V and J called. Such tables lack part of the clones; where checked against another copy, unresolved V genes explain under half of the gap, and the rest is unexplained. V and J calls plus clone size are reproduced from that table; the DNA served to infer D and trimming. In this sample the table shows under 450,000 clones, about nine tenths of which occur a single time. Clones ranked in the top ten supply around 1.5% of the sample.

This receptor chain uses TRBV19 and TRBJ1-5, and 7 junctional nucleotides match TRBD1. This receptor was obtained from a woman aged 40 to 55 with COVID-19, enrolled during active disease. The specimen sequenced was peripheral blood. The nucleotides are TGTGCCAGTAGTCCAGGACAGGCACGGGGCAATCAGCCCCAGCATTTT. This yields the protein CASSPGQARGNQPQHF.